This T cell receptor beta chain was sequenced for a study of blood T cell repertoires in COVID-19. The CDR3 has 13 amino acids. Germline lookup yields CDR1 ENHRY and CDR2 SYGVKD. V lost 10 bases, J lost 3 bases, and 15 bases lay in between. Original processing notes: Estimated nucleated cell counts came from reference gene primer amplification. Here immunoSEQ multiplex PCR was the method, and the copy in TCRdb shows in-frame clones only, minus some. V and J calls and clone size are those listed in that table; D and trimming were worked out from the DNA. The data contain about 55,000 clones, 80% to 95% of them seen just once; the ten biggest clones take up approximately 15%.

The clonotype comes from a human donor with active COVID-19. The donor label of this sample is uncertain. Sequencing was done on a sample of peripheral blood. The chain joins TRBV10-3 to TRBJ1-2, with D maybe TRBD1 (5 bases). Here the CDR3 reads CANTNDRDYGYTF. The CDR3 DNA reads TGTGCCAATACAAACGACAGAGACTATGGCTACACCTTC.